This T cell receptor (beta chain) was observed in a study of T cell responses to AZD1222 COVID-19 vaccine. Points from the study as a whole: Across spike, vaccine-associated CD4 TCRs were found, dominant at 160-218 and 743-854. After the peak T cell response, and only then, were repertoires sampled.

Of note for this clone: Its target is unknown.

Sequencing was performed with immunoSEQ multiplex PCR; in TCRdb, only in-frame clones are kept and a portion is missing. The sample consists of more than 110,000 clones, about 93% of them appearing once. V shed 4 bases and J shed 7 bases, with 15 bases lying between them. CDR3 length: 13 residues. Germline CDR1 and CDR2: GTSNPN and SVGIG (reference sequence). V and J are TRBV30 and TRBJ2-3, with unresolved D. This specimen consisted of peripheral blood, obtained on day 0 of AZD1222 vaccination. The clonotype was recovered from an adult in good health. The CDR3 spells CAWIEDGRYTQYF. For the CDR3, the DNA is TGTGCCTGGATTGAAGACGGAAGATATACGCAGTATTTT. The complete variable domain, with remaining parts taken from reference TRBV30 and TRBJ2-3, reads SQTIHQWPATLVQPVGSPLSLECTVEGTSNPNLYWYRQAAGRGLQLLFYSVGIGQISSEVPQNLSASRPQDRQFILSSKKLLLSDSGFYLCAWIEDGRYTQYFGPGTRLTVL.